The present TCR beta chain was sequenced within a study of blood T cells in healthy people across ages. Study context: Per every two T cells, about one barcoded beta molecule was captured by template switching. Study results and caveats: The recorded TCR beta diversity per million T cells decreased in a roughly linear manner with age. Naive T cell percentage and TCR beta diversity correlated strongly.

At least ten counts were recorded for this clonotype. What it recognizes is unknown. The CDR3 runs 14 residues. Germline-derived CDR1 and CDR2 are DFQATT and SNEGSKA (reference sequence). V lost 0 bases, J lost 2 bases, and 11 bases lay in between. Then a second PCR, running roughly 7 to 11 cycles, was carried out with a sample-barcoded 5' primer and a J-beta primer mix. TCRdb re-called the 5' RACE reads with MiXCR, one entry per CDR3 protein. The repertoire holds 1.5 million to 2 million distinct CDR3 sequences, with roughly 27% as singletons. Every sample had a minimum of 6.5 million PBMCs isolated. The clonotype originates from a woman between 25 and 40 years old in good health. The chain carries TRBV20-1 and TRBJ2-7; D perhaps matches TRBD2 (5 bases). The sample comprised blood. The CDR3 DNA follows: TGCAGTGCTAGAGACCGGACGGGGACCTACGAGCAGTACTTC. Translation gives CSARDRTGTYEQYF.